A selection of T cell receptor delta chains follows, all from one sample in a study of Vδ1+ human thymocytes. TCRdb called clones anew from the multiplex PCR reads with CATT. The table shows 70,000 to 90,000 delta-chain clones, with around 35% occurring only once. Sequencing was performed on Vdelta1+ gamma-delta thymocytes from the thymus. The receptors stem from a boy younger than two who had congenital heart surgery. The CDR3 runs from the conserved cysteine through the conserved F or W. Each record gives: V gene, D gene, CDR3 protein. The D gene is left open where the match is weak.

v_call: TRDV2
d_call: TRDD3
cdr3_aa: CATRWGIPPVTDKLIF

v_call: TRDV1
d_call: .
cdr3_aa: CALGGRGPSSPRDKRDTGSQYTDKLIF

v_call: TRDV1
d_call: .
cdr3_aa: CALGAGDSYVSLWGLVRKDTDKLIF

v_call: TRDV1
d_call: TRDD3
cdr3_aa: CALGELPAPVMGDSDKLIF

v_call: TRDV2
d_call: .
cdr3_aa: CACVGWGNTDKLIF

v_call: TRDV1
d_call: .
cdr3_aa: CALGEDPPRPDLGTQYTDKLIF

v_call: TRDV1
d_call: .
cdr3_aa: CALGELHPYTDKLIF

v_call: TRDV1
d_call: .
cdr3_aa: CALGELLPTRDTPVKLIF

v_call: TRDV1
d_call: .
cdr3_aa: CALGELRLPTVWGSLYTDKLIF

v_call: TRDV1
d_call: .
cdr3_aa: CALGELTGPTDKLIF

v_call: TRDV1
d_call: TRDD3
cdr3_aa: CALGELLRTGVMYTDKLIF

v_call: TRDV1
d_call: TRDD3
cdr3_aa: CALGEPVAPGGYNYTDKLIF

v_call: TRDV1
d_call: TRDD3
cdr3_aa: CALGELSGGYYYTDKLIF

v_call: TRDV1
d_call: .
cdr3_aa: CALGELEAPVGTLRSTDKLIF

v_call: TRDV1
d_call: .
cdr3_aa: CALGELGPPTLLSGGFGGSTDKLIF

v_call: TRDV1
d_call: TRDD2
cdr3_aa: CALGVPSYTSLDKLIF

v_call: TRDV1
d_call: TRDD3
cdr3_aa: CALGVPKSRHLGGLSDKLIF

v_call: TRDV1
d_call: TRDD3
cdr3_aa: CALGELHFVRTGGYAKLIF

v_call: TRDV1
d_call: TRDD3
cdr3_aa: CALFLGLGGAPGLYTDKLIF

v_call: TRDV1
d_call: TRDD2
cdr3_aa: CALGELPFLRNRGRAPTYTDKLIF